This T cell receptor (beta chain) is drawn from a study of brain metastases from non-small cell lung cancer. In the case of this clone: Its antigen remains unidentified.

Here immunoSEQ multiplex PCR was the method, and the copy in TCRdb shows in-frame clones only, minus some. The repertoire consists of roughly 8,300 clones, with 85% occurring once and the leading ten covering about 4.3%. Notes on the study in general: Brain metastases had lower T-cell infiltration than primary tumors. Compared with their matched primary tumors, 60% to 65% of brain metastases showed expanded T-cell clones.

The CDR3 contains 14 residues. The germline V and J ends were trimmed by 0 bases and 4 bases, with 6 bases remaining between them. CDR1 LNHNV and CDR2 YYDKDF come from the germline V gene (reference sequence). This sequence originates from a donor aged 40 or older with non-small cell lung cancer. The sample comprised primary lung tumor tissue. The rearrangement joins TRBV15 to TRBJ2-2; D ambiguous. Written as DNA, the CDR3 is TGTGCCACCAGCAGAGAGCCCAGCACCGGGGAGCTGTTTTTT. It specifies CATSREPSTGELFF.